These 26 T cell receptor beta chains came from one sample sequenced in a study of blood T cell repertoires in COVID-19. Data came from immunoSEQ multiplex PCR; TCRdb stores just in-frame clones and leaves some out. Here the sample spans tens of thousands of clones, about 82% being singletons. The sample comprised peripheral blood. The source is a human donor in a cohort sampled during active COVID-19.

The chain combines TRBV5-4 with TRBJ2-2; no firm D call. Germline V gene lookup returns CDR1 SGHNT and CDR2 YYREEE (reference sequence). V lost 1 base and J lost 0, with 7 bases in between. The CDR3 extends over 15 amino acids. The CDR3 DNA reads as TGTGCCAGCAGCTTGTCAGGCGCGAACACCGGGGAGCTGTTTTTT. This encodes CASSLSGANTGELFF.

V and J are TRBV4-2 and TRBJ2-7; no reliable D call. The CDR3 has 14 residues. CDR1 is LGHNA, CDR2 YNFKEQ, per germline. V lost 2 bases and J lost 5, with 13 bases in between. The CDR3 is CASSQNSENHEQYF. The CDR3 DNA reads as TGTGCCAGCAGCCAAAACTCCGAGAACCACGAGCAGTACTTC.

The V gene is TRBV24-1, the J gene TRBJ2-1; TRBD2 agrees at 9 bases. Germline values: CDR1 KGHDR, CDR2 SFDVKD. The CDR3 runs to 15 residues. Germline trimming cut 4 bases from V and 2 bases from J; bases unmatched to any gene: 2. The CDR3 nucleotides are TGTGCCACCAGTGAGGCTAGCGGGACCTACAATGAGCAGTTCTTC. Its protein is CATSEASGTYNEQFF.

DNA of the CDR3: TGTGCCAGCAGTCTACGGGGGGGGCGATCCTCCTACGAGCAGTACTTC. Amino acid sequence: CASSLRGGRSSYEQYF. The V and J genes are TRBV6-6 and TRBJ2-7, with 8 bases identical to TRBD2. This CDR3 has 16 residues. The V segment lost 5 bases and the J segment 0 bases; nucleotides outside the gene matches: 9. CDR1 and CDR2 from the germline V gene are MNHNY and SVGAGI (reference sequence).

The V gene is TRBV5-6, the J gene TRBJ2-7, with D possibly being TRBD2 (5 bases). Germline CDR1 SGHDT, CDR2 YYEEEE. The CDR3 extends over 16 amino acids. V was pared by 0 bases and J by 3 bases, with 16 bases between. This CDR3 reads CASSLASRVEYYEQYF. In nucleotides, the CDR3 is TGTGCCAGCAGCTTGGCCTCGAGGGTGGAGTACTACGAGCAGTACTTC.

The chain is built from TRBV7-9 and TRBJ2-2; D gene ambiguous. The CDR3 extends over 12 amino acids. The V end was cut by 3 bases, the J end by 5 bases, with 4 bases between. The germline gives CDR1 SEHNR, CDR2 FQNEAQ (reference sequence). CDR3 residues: CASSFFTGELFF. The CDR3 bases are TGTGCCAGCAGCTTCTTTACCGGGGAGCTGTTTTTT.

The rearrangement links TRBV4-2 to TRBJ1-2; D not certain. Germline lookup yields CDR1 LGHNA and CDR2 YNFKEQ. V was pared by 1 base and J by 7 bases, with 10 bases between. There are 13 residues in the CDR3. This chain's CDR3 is CASSQVSEGGYTF. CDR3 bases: TGTGCCAGCAGCCAAGTCAGTGAGGGTGGCTACACCTTC.

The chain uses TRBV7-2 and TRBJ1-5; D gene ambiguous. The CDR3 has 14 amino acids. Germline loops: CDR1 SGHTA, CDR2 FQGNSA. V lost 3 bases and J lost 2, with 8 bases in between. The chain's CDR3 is CASSFQNGNQPQHF. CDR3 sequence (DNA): TGTGCCAGCAGCTTTCAAAATGGCAATCAGCCCCAGCATTTT.

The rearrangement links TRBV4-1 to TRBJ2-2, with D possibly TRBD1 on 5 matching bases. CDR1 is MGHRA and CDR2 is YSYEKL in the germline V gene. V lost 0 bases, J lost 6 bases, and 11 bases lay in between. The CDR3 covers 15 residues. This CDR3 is CASSQDGALPGELFF. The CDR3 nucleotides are TGCGCCAGCAGCCAAGATGGGGCCCTTCCCGGGGAGCTGTTTTTT.

The CDR3 nucleotides are TGTGCCAGCAGGCGGATCGGGCCAGGGGGCGCGTGGAATTCACCCCTCCACTTT. Protein product: CASRRIGPGGAWNSPLHF. V and J are TRBV27 and TRBJ1-6; 8 positions agree with TRBD1. The CDR3 sequence is 18 residues long. Germline V gene sequence: CDR1 MNHEY, CDR2 SMNVEV (reference sequence). V shed 6 bases and J 7 bases; nucleotides not matched to a gene: 17.

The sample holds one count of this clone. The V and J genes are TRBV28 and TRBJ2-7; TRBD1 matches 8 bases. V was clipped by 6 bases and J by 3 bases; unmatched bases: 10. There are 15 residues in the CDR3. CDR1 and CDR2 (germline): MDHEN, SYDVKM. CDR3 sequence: CASSDGQGGVYEQYF. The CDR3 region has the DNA TGTGCCAGCAGCGACGGACAGGGTGGGGTCTACGAGCAGTACTTC. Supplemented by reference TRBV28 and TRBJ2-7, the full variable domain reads DVKVTQSSRYLVKRTGEKVFLECVQDMDHENMFWYRQDPGLGLRLIYFSYDVKMKEKGDIPEGYSVSREKKERFSLILESASTNQTSMYLCASSDGQGGVYEQYFGPGTRLTVT.

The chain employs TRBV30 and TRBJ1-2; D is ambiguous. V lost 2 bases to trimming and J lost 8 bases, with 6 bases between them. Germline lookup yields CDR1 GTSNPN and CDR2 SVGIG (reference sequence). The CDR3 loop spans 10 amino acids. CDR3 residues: CAWSRVGYTF. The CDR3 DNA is TGTGCCTGGAGTAGAGTCGGCTACACCTTC.

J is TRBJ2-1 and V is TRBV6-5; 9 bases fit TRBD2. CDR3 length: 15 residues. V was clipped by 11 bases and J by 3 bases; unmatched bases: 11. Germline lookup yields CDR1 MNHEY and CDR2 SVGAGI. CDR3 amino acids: CALGGGLAIYNEQFF. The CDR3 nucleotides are TGTGCCTTGGGGGGGGGACTAGCTATCTACAATGAGCAGTTCTTC.

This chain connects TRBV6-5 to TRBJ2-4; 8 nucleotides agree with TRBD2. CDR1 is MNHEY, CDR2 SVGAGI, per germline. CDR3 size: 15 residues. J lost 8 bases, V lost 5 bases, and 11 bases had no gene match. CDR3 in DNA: TGTGCCAGCAGTCCCGGGGGGGGGAGTTGGGACATTCAGTACTTC. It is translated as CASSPGGGSWDIQYF.

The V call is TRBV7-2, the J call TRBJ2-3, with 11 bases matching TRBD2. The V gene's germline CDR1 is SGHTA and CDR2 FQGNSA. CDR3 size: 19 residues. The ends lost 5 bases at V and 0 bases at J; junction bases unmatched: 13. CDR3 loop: CASSQGLAGSRTSTDTQYF. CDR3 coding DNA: TGTGCCAGCAGCCAAGGACTAGCGGGCAGCAGAACTAGCACAGATACGCAGTATTTT.

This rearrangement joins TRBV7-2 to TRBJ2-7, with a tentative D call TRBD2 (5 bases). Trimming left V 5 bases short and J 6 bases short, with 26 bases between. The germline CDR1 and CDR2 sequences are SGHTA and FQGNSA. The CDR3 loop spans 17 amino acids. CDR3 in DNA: TGTGCCAGCAGCCTATACTCACTAGACGTAGGCGGATTCGAGCAGTACTTC. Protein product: CASSLYSLDVGGFEQYF.

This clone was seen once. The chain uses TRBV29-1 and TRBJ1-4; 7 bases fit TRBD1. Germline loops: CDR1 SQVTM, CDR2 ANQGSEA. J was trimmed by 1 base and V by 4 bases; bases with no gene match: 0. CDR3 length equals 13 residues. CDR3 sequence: CSVGQGTNEKLFF. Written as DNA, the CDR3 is TGCAGCGTTGGACAGGGAACTAATGAAAAACTGTTTTTT.

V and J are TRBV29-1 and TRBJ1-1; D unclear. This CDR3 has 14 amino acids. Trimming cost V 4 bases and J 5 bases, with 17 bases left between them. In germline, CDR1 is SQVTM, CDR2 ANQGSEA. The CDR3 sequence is CSVVGRVGMTEAFF. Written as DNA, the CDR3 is TGCAGCGTTGTGGGGAGGGTGGGGATGACTGAAGCTTTCTTT.

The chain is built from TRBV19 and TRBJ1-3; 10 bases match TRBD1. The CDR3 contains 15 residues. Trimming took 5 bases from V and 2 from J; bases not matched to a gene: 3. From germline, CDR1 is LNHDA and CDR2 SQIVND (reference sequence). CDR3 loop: CASSSDRGTGNTIYF. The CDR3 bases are TGTGCCAGTAGTTCGGACAGGGGGACTGGAAACACCATATATTTT.

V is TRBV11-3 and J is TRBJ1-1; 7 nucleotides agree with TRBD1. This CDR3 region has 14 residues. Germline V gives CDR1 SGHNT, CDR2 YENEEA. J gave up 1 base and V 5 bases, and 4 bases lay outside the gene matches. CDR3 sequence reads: CASSPGTENTEAFF. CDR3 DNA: TGTGCCAGCAGCCCTGGGACAGAGAACACTGAAGCTTTCTTT.

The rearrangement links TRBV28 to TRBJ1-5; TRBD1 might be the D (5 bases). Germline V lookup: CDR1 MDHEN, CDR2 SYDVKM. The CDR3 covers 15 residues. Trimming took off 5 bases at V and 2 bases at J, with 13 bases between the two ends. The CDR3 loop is CASSGGGWGNQPQHF. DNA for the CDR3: TGTGCCAGCAGTGGCGGGGGATGGGGCAATCAGCCCCAGCATTTT.

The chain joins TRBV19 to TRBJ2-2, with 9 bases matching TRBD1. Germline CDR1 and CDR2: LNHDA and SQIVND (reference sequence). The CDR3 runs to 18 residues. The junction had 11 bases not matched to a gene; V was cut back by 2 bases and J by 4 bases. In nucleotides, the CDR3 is TGTGCCAGTAGTATACTCAAGGGCGGGACAGGGATCACCGGGGAGCTGTTTTTT. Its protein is CASSILKGGTGITGELFF.

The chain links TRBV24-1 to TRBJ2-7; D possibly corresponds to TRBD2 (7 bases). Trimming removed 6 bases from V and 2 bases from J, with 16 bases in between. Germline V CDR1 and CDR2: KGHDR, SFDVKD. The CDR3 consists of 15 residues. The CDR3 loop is CATSPRGAGAYEQYF. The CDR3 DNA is TGTGCCACCAGTCCTCGGGGGGCAGGGGCCTACGAGCAGTACTTC.

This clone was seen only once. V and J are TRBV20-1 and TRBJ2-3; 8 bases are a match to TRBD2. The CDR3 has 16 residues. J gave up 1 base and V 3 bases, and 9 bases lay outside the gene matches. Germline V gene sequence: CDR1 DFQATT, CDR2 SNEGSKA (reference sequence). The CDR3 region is CSASDPLAERTDTQYF. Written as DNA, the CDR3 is TGCAGTGCTAGTGATCCACTAGCGGAGCGCACAGATACGCAGTATTTT.

Written as DNA, the CDR3 is TGTGCCAGCAGCTTGGGGGGAGTAGTCTCCGGGGAGCTGTTTTTT. Translation gives CASSLGGVVSGELFF. The chain uses TRBV11-3 and TRBJ2-2; D perhaps matches TRBD2 (6 bases). The CDR3 spans 15 residues. Germline loops: CDR1 SGHNT, CDR2 YENEEA. Trimming left V 3 bases short and J 6 bases short, with 14 bases between.

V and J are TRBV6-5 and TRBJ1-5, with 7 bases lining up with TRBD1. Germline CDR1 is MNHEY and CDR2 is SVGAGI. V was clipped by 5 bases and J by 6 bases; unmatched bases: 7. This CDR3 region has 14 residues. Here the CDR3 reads CASSTGTASQPQHF. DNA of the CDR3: TGTGCCAGCAGTACCGGGACAGCGAGTCAGCCCCAGCATTTT.